A single T cell receptor beta chain is shown here with its context. The antigen is unknown. Each CDR3 protein is one row after TCRdb ran MiXCR on the 5' RACE reads. The sample includes approximately 260,000 distinct CDR3 sequences, roughly 13% of them seen just once. This sample is drawn from a study of T cells after yellow fever vaccination. Study background: Each low-cell-number fraction was prepared by means of SMART-Seq v4 Ultra Low Input. Whole-study results and caveats: In post-booster samples, most primary-vaccination clones reappeared (just under 98% CD4, approximately 91% CD8).

J gave up 10 bases and V 1 base, and 11 bases lay outside the gene matches. The CDR3 sequence is 16 residues long. Germline values: CDR1 SGHTA, CDR2 FQGNSA. The sequencing used CD4+ T cells sorted from PBMCs, collected 45 days after the yellow fever booster vaccination. The chain joins TRBV7-2 to TRBJ2-1, with TRBD2 identical over 9 bases. The receptor was derived from a man aged 25 to 40 who received the YFV17D yellow fever vaccine. The CDR3 is CASSLGSSGMIGEQFF. The CDR3, as DNA: TGTGCCAGCAGCTTAGGTTCTAGCGGGATGATCGGGGAGCAGTTCTTC.